These T cell receptor beta chains were read from a single sample in a study of cytomegalovirus exposure and HLA in healthy donors. The assay was immunoSEQ multiplex PCR, and TCRdb's table has in-frame clones only and misses some. The sample includes about 120,000 clones, about 90% of them seen just once. The specimen was PBMCs. These receptors all stem from a man aged 35-49 years in good health and CMV-seronegative. Both conserved end residues are part of each CDR3. D genes are given only for firm matches. Clone sizes are given selectively: once, few, many, or a class where the clone is expanded.

size	V	D	J	DNA	CDR3
once	TRBV15	.	TRBJ2-5	TGTGCCACCAGCAGAGATCCCTTAGAGACCCAGTACTTC	CATSRDPLETQYF
.	TRBV5-4	TRBD2	TRBJ2-3	TGTGCCAGCAGCTCCCCGGGGGGTGGCACAGATACGCAGTATTTT	CASSSPGGGTDTQYF
once	TRBV7-2	.	TRBJ1-1	TGTGCCAGCAGCTTAGGAGGAGGGACGGCTGAAGCTTTCTTT	CASSLGGGTAEAFF
.	TRBV9	.	TRBJ1-2	TGTGCCAGCAGCGTAGGACCACGGGACTATGGCTACACCTTC	CASSVGPRDYGYTF
.	TRBV28	.	TRBJ1-1	TGTGCCAGCAGTTTATTCCGTTTTACTGAAGCTTTCTTT	CASSLFRFTEAFF
.	TRBV5-4	.	TRBJ1-2	TGTGCCAGCAGCTTGGCGGCCGGAGCTAACTATGGCTACACCTTC	CASSLAAGANYGYTF
.	TRBV6-5	TRBD1	TRBJ1-3	TGTGCCAGCAGTGGGGGGACAGGCCCTGGAAACACCATATATTTT	CASSGGTGPGNTIYF
once	TRBV29-1	.	TRBJ2-1	TGCAGCGTTGGCAGGGGATGGAATGAGCAGTTCTTC	CSVGRGWNEQFF
.	TRBV2	TRBD1	TRBJ1-4	TGTGCCAGCAGTGATCCCGGGACAGGGGATGAAAAACTGTTTTTT	CASSDPGTGDEKLFF
.	TRBV2	.	TRBJ2-1	TGTGCCAGCAAGTCGGCAGGAAACTACAATGAGCAGTTCTTC	CASKSAGNYNEQFF
.	TRBV10-3	.	TRBJ1-2	TGTGCCATCATATCTCAGACAGGTTTAGGCTACACCTTC	CAIISQTGLGYTF
.	TRBV5-5	.	TRBJ1-2	TGTGCCAGCAGCTTAGCGGTCGGCTACACCTTC	CASSLAVGYTF
.	TRBV28	TRBD2	TRBJ2-7	TGTGCCAGCAGTTTATCGAGGACTAGCGGCTCCTACGAGCAGTACTTC	CASSLSRTSGSYEQYF
.	TRBV4-2	TRBD2	TRBJ2-1	TGTGCCAGCAGCCCGTATAGCGGGGGGGCCGATTCGAATGAGCAGTTCTTC	CASSPYSGGADSNEQFF
.	TRBV9	.	TRBJ2-7	TGTGCCAGCAGCGCACTCGGGAGCTCCTACGAGCAGTACTTC	CASSALGSSYEQYF
.	TRBV29-1	.	TRBJ2-3	TGCAGCGTTCTGCCTAGCGGCACAGATACGCAGTATTTT	CSVLPSGTDTQYF
once	TRBV5-1	.	TRBJ1-2	TGCGCCAGCAGAAGAGAGAACTATGGCTACACCTTC	CASRRENYGYTF
.	TRBV5-1	.	TRBJ2-1	TGCGCCAGCAGCTCCACAGGGAAAAGCCAGGGTGAGCAGTTCTTC	CASSSTGKSQGEQFF
.	TRBV30	.	TRBJ1-5	TGTGCCTGGGGGCCGGGACTTGATCAGCCCCAGCATTTT	CAWGPGLDQPQHF
.	TRBV6-5	.	TRBJ1-6	TGTGCCAGCAGCTCCCCATCCCAGGCCAATTCACCCCTCCACTTT	CASSSPSQANSPLHF
.	TRBV2	.	TRBJ2-7	TGTGCCAGCAGTCCAAACTACATCATTTACTTC	CASSPNYIIYF
.	TRBV5-1	.	TRBJ1-5	TGCGCCAGCAGCCTTGGCGGGAGCAATCAGCCCCAGCATTTT	CASSLGGSNQPQHF
once	TRBV4-1	TRBD1	TRBJ1-6	TGCGCCAGCAGCCAGTGGGGGACAGGAGTATCGCGGCCTTCCTATAATTCACCCCTCCACTTT	CASSQWGTGVSRPSYNSPLHF
.	TRBV6-5	.	TRBJ1-3	TGTGCCAGCAGTTCGCAGGGAAACACCATATATTTT	CASSSQGNTIYF
once	TRBV5-1	TRBD1	TRBJ1-1	TGCGCCAGCAGCTTGGAGGGGGCGCGAAACACTGAAGCTTTCTTT	CASSLEGARNTEAFF
.	TRBV7-6	.	TRBJ1-3	TGTGCCAGCAGCCTGGCCTCGACAAACTCTGGAAACACCATATATTTT	CASSLASTNSGNTIYF
.	TRBV2	.	TRBJ2-1	TGTGCCAGCAGTGTCGGGTACAATGAGCAGTTCTTC	CASSVGYNEQFF
.	TRBV4-3	.	TRBJ2-7	TGCGCCAGCAGCCCCTCCGGGGTTGGATCCTACGAGCAGTACTTC	CASSPSGVGSYEQYF
.	TRBV19	.	TRBJ2-3	TGTGCCAGTAGTAAGGGACTGGCTCCGGGTACAGATACGCAGTATTTT	CASSKGLAPGTDTQYF
.	TRBV19	.	TRBJ2-1	TGTGCCAGTACCGACAGACCCTTATACAATGAGCAGTTCTTC	CASTDRPLYNEQFF
.	TRBV15	.	TRBJ1-2	TGTGCCACCAGCAGAGATAGACAGGACGGCTACACCTTC	CATSRDRQDGYTF
once	TRBV20-1	.	TRBJ1-1	TGCAGTGCTTCGAGCAACACTGAAGCTTTCTTT	CSASSNTEAFF
.	TRBV6-5	.	TRBJ1-6	TGTGCCAGCAGTTATTCAGGGTATTCACCCCTCCACTTT	CASSYSGYSPLHF
.	TRBV7-2	TRBD1	TRBJ1-1	TGTGCCAGCAGCAGACAGGGAGGTGGCACTGAAGCTTTCTTT	CASSRQGGGTEAFF
.	TRBV28	.	TRBJ1-1	TGTGCCAGCAGTTTCTTAACTGAAGCTTTCTTT	CASSFLTEAFF